The 16 T cell receptor beta chains listed next were all sequenced from one sample in a study of OX40 agonist ivuxolimab in advanced cancers. Measured with immunoSEQ multiplex PCR; TCRdb has only the in-frame clones, and not every one. Here the sample spans roughly 72,000 clones, 81% being singletons. Sequenced here: CD4+ or CD8+ T cells sorted from blood, sampled in a trial of the OX40 agonist ivuxolimab. Every receptor here comes from an adult with an advanced solid tumor such as melanoma, head and neck, liver or kidney cancer.

The rearrangement links TRBV5-1 to TRBJ1-4; a possible D gene is TRBD1 (6 bases). V shed 4 bases and J shed 5 bases, with 15 bases lying between them. Germline loops: CDR1 SGHRS, CDR2 YFSETQ. The CDR3 spans 15 residues. CDR3 protein: CASSPGGGWNEKLFF. The CDR3 DNA reads TGCGCCAGCAGCCCCGGAGGGGGATGGAATGAAAAACTGTTTTTT.

This sequence joins TRBV5-1 and TRBJ2-5, with D possibly TRBD1 on 6 matching bases. V was clipped by 4 bases and J by 1 base, with 14 bases between them. The CDR3 contains 15 residues. The V gene's germline CDR1 is SGHRS and CDR2 YFSETQ. The CDR3, as DNA: TGCGCCAGCAGCCCACAGGGCCAGCTCCAAGAGACCCAGTACTTC. Protein: CASSPQGQLQETQYF.

This chain joins TRBV6-5 and TRBJ2-3, with 9 bases fitting TRBD2. Trimming cost V 4 bases and J 4 bases; bases outside gene matches: 3. The length of the CDR3 is 14 residues. Germline values: CDR1 MNHEY, CDR2 SVGAGI. The CDR3 loop reads CASSLTSGSDTQYF. As DNA, the CDR3 is TGTGCCAGCAGTTTGACTAGCGGATCAGATACGCAGTATTTT.

This clone was seen just once. The chain carries TRBV6-6 and TRBJ2-1; the match to TRBD1 covers 7 bases. The V gene end was trimmed by 4 bases and the J gene end by 5 bases; junction bases not matched to a gene: 8. In germline, CDR1 is MNHNY, CDR2 SVGAGI (reference sequence). CDR3 size: 15 residues. For the CDR3, the DNA is TGTGCCAGCAGTTTCTCGGGACAGAGTAACAATGAGCAGTTCTTC. This encodes CASSFSGQSNNEQFF.

The chain combines TRBV5-1 with TRBJ1-1; possibly TRBD1 for D (6 bases). The ends were cut back, 4 bases at V and 2 bases at J, with 18 bases in the middle. Per germline, CDR1 SGHRS and CDR2 YFSETQ. CDR3 size: 16 residues. The CDR3 protein is CASSAQGPPLNTEAFF. The DNA for the CDR3 is TGCGCCAGCAGCGCCCAGGGGCCTCCCCTTAACACTGAAGCTTTCTTT.

The V and J genes are TRBV28 and TRBJ1-1; D is undetermined. The CDR3 extends over 14 amino acids. V was clipped by 6 bases and J by 6 bases, with 17 bases between them. CDR1 is MDHEN and CDR2 is SYDVKM in the germline V gene. CDR3 in amino acids: CASSPPMWGPEAFF. The CDR3 DNA is TGTGCCAGCAGCCCCCCTATGTGGGGTCCTGAAGCTTTCTTT.

The CDR3 sequence: CASSDRVNQPQHF. The DNA for the CDR3 is TGTGCCAGCAGTGATAGGGTCAATCAGCCCCAGCATTTT. V gene TRBV6-1 combines with J gene TRBJ1-5; no definite D call. V shed 3 bases and J shed 3 bases, with 6 bases lying between them. The CDR3 covers 13 residues. Germline V gene sequence: CDR1 MNHNS, CDR2 SASEGT.

The rearrangement uses TRBV7-3 and TRBJ2-1; D is unclear. Germline-derived CDR1 and CDR2 are SGHTA and FQGTGA. V shed 5 bases and J shed 7 bases, with 9 bases lying between them. The CDR3 loop spans 12 amino acids. The CDR3 protein is CASSPQINEQFF. In DNA, the CDR3 is TGTGCCAGCAGCCCACAGATAAATGAGCAGTTCTTC.

CDR3 nucleotides: TGTGCCAGCAGTTTAAACACTGAAGCTTTCTTT. Its protein product is CASSLNTEAFF. This rearrangement joins TRBV7-9 to TRBJ1-1; D is uncertain. V gave up 6 bases and J gave up 2 bases, with 4 bases separating them. Germline CDR1 SEHNR, CDR2 FQNEAQ (reference sequence). The CDR3 extends over 11 amino acids.

The chain couples TRBV6-1 to TRBJ2-7; TRBD1 aligns across 8 bases. There are 15 residues in the CDR3. V lost 7 bases, J lost 5 bases, and 13 bases stayed unmatched. CDR1 and CDR2 (germline): MNHNS, SASEGT. CDR3 sequence reads: CASIEGGQGIHEQYF. In DNA form, the CDR3 reads TGTGCCAGCATTGAGGGTGGACAGGGAATCCACGAGCAGTACTTC.

Concerning this clone: The sample holds other DNA sequences that translate to the same CDR3. The V call is TRBV6-5, the J call TRBJ1-1, with D unclear. This CDR3 has 14 amino acids. Between the trimmed V and J ends, which lost 0 bases and 0 bases, there was a span of 5 bases. The germline gives CDR1 MNHEY, CDR2 SVGAGI. The CDR3 bases are TGTGCCAGCAGTTACTCTTCAGTGAACACTGAAGCTTTCTTT. Residues: CASSYSSVNTEAFF.

The gene calls are TRBV4-1 and TRBJ1-2, with a tentative D call TRBD1 (6 bases). V was clipped by 4 bases and J by 7 bases, with 19 bases between them. This CDR3 contains 15 residues. The germline V gene encodes CDR1 MGHRA and CDR2 YSYEKL. CDR3 amino acids: CASSPRGARVFGYTF. The DNA for the CDR3 is TGCGCCAGCAGCCCAAGGGGGGCGCGGGTCTTTGGCTACACCTTC.

The rearrangement joins TRBV5-1 to TRBJ2-1, with 12 bases identical to TRBD2. The CDR3 has 16 residues. The V and J ends lost 1 base and 6 bases, in that order; junction bases with no gene match: 5. Looked up from germline, CDR1 is SGHRS and CDR2 is YFSETQ. The CDR3 loop reads CASSLSLAGGRNEQFF. DNA of the CDR3: TGCGCCAGCAGCTTGTCCCTAGCGGGGGGGCGCAATGAGCAGTTCTTC.

The genes are TRBV6-1 and TRBJ1-4, with D possibly matching TRBD1 (5 bases). Germline lookup yields CDR1 MNHNS and CDR2 SASEGT. The CDR3 is 15 amino acids. The ends were cut back, 2 bases at V and 8 bases at J, with 15 bases in the middle. CDR3 in DNA: TGTGCCAGCAGTGAACGCGGGCAAGGGGTCGAAAAACTGTTTTTT. It codes for CASSERGQGVEKLFF.

The chain links TRBV27 to TRBJ1-5; D might be TRBD1 (6 bases). Trimming stripped 3 bases from V and 6 bases from J, with 12 bases between. This CDR3 is 14 amino acids long. CDR1 and CDR2 from the germline V gene are MNHEY and SMNVEV (reference sequence). CDR3 region: CASSLGGAGQPQHF. The CDR3 coding sequence is TGTGCCAGCAGTTTGGGGGGGGCGGGTCAGCCCCAGCATTTT.

This chain uses TRBV6-6 with TRBJ2-3; a weak D match, TRBD2 (5 bases). Trimming stripped 7 bases from V and 6 bases from J, with 8 bases between. CDR1 is MNHNY, CDR2 SVGAGI, per germline (reference sequence). This CDR3 has 11 amino acids. The CDR3 nucleotides read TGTGCCAGCAATGGCGGGGATACGCAGTATTTT. Translated, it gives CASNGGDTQYF.